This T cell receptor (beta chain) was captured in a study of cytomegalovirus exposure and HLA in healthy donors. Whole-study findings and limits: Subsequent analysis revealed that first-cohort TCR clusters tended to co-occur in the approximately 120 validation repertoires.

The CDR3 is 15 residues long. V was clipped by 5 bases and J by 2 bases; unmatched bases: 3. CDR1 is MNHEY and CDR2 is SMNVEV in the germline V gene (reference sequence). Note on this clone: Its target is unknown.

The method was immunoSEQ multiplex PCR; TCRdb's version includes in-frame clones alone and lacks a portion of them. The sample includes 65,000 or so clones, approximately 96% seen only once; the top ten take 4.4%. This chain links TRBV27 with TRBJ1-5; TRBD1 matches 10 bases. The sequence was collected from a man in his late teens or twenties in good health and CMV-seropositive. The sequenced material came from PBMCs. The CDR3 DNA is TGTGCCAGCAGTGGCGGGACAGGGGGCAATCAGCCCCAGCATTTT. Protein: CASSGGTGGNQPQHF.